The entry that follows covers one T cell receptor (beta chain) sequence. This entry belongs to a study of blood T cells in healthy people across ages. Next came a second PCR, run for about 7 to 11 cycles, which used a sample-barcoded 5' primer along with a J-beta primer mix. TCRdb re-derived calls from the 5' RACE reads in MiXCR, one entry per CDR3 protein. This sample has roughly 800,000 distinct CDR3 sequences, with about 34% found just once. CDR3 length equals 13 residues. Germline V gives CDR1 SGHRS, CDR2 YFSETQ. The V end lost 4 bases, the J end lost 1 base, and 7 bases lay between the germline ends.

The receptor was isolated from a man aged 18 to 30 in good health. The chain uses TRBV5-1 and TRBJ2-3; D is uncertain. The sequencing sample was made of blood. The CDR3 here is CASSGPRTDTQYF. The DNA of the CDR3 is TGCGCCAGCAGCGGCCCCCGCACAGATACGCAGTATTTT. Full variable domain (remainder filled in from reference TRBV5-1 and TRBJ2-3): KAGVTQTPRYLIKTRGQQVTLSCSPISGHRSVSWYQQTPGQGLQFLFEYFSETQRNKGNFPGRFSGRQFSNSRSEMNVSTLELGDSALYLCASSGPRTDTQYFGPGTRLTVL.